This TCR beta chain emerged from a study of blood T cells in healthy people across ages. Germline CDR1 is SGHTA and CDR2 is FQGNSA. The CDR3 consists of 17 residues. Trimming left V 1 base short and J 0 bases short, with 16 bases between. Primed by a sample-barcoded 5' primer and a J-beta primer mix, a second PCR proceeded for roughly 6 to 12 cycles. TCRdb re-derived calls from the 5' RACE reads in MiXCR, one entry per CDR3 protein. Among about 1 million distinct CDR3 sequences listed, around 43% were seen once. The gene calls are TRBV7-2 and TRBJ2-7; possibly TRBD2 for D (5 bases). The TCR comes from a woman aged 55-70 years in good health. Sequencing input: blood. Here the CDR3 reads CASSLDPQRNLSYEQYF. DNA of the CDR3: TGTGCCAGCAGCTTAGACCCCCAGCGGAACCTCTCCTACGAGCAGTACTTC. The complete variable domain, with remaining parts taken from reference TRBV7-2 and TRBJ2-7, reads GAGVSQSPSNKVTEKGKDVELRCDPISGHTALYWYRQSLGQGLEFLIYFQGNSAPDKSGLPSDRFSAERTGGSVSTLTIQRTQQEDSAVYLCASSLDPQRNLSYEQYFGPGTRLTVT.